This TCR beta chain was recovered during a study of blood T cell repertoires in COVID-19. Germline V gene lookup returns CDR1 MNHEY and CDR2 SVGAGI. The CDR3 length is 16 residues. Trimming removed 0 bases from V and 0 bases from J; junction bases left unmatched: 5. Here immunoSEQ multiplex PCR was the method, and the copy in TCRdb shows in-frame clones only, minus some. The repertoire holds some 330,000 clones, with about 92% as singletons. This chain joins TRBV6-5 and TRBJ2-7; 7 nucleotides agree with TRBD1. Sequencing input: PBMCs or T cells enriched from blood (not recorded which). The clonotype originates from a woman aged 30 to 39 who had recovered from COVID-19. CDR3 sequence: CASSYSGAGGSYEQYF. CDR3 DNA sequence: TGTGCCAGCAGTTACTCAGGGGCAGGGGGCTCCTACGAGCAGTACTTC.